A single sample gave rise to the 26 T cell receptor beta chains below, sequenced in a study of blood T cell repertoires in COVID-19 (TCRdb year 2020). The library was produced with the immunoSEQ multiplex PCR assay. Drawn from immuneACCESS, this table holds only the in-frame rearrangements with V and J called that TCRdb kept. Clones are partly lost; checked studies trace under half to an unresolved V gene and leave the rest unexplained. The table for this sample lists a few hundred thousand clones; 70% to 90% of them were counted only once. The ten top clones hold approximately 1.3% of the sample. Sequencing was performed on PBMCs or T cells enriched from blood (not recorded which). The receptors derive from a woman under 30 who had been exposed to COVID-19.

The J gene is TRBJ2-7, the V gene TRBV28; TRBD2 matches 12 bases. Germline CDR1 reads MDHEN; CDR2 reads SYDVKM. This CDR3 comprises 15 residues. The ends lost 1 base at V and 4 bases at J; junction bases unmatched: 2. CDR3 bases: TGTGCCAGCAGTTTATCTAGCGGGGGGGTTTACGAGCAGTACTTC. Protein product: CASSLSSGGVYEQYF.

This sequence joins TRBV27 and TRBJ2-7; perhaps TRBD2 as D (5 bases). The CDR3 extends over 14 amino acids. The V gene's germline CDR1 is MNHEY and CDR2 SMNVEV (reference sequence). V lost 6 bases to trimming and J lost 5 bases, with 17 bases between them. CDR3 sequence (DNA): TGTGCCAGCAGCCCGGGAACCATAGGGAACGAGCAGTACTTC. Its protein product is CASSPGTIGNEQYF.

The chain carries TRBV11-1 and TRBJ1-4, with 8 bases identical to TRBD1. The CDR3 extends over 15 amino acids. Germline assignment: CDR1 SGHAT and CDR2 FQDESV (reference sequence). V lost 5 bases and J lost 2; bases outside the gene matches: 4. CDR3 protein: CASSRRTGTNEKLFF. The CDR3 DNA follows: TGTGCCAGCAGCCGGCGGACAGGGACTAATGAAAAACTGTTTTTT.

Note on this clone: This specimen includes other DNA sequences encoding the same CDR3. The CDR3 region has the DNA TGTGCCAGTAGTCTGGGACAGGGGAACACTGAAGCTTTCTTT. Translating gives CASSLGQGNTEAFF. The rearrangement links TRBV19 to TRBJ1-1, with 9 bases identical to TRBD1. Germline V gene sequence: CDR1 LNHDA, CDR2 SQIVND (reference sequence). The CDR3 consists of 14 residues. The V segment lost 5 bases and the J segment 1 base; nucleotides outside the gene matches: 2.

V usage is TRBV28 and J usage is TRBJ1-2, with D unresolved. Germline CDR1 reads MDHEN; CDR2 reads SYDVKM. Trimming removed 8 bases from V and 8 bases from J, with 15 bases in between. The CDR3 is 12 amino acids. The CDR3 DNA reads as TGTGCCAGCGACCCCTCTTCGGGAGGCTACACCTTC. Translation: CASDPSSGGYTF.

The V and J genes are TRBV4-3 and TRBJ2-7; 11 bases align to TRBD2. This CDR3 has 17 amino acids. The germline gives CDR1 LGHNA, CDR2 YSLEER. With V trimmed by 1 base and J by 0 bases, 5 bases remained unmatched. In nucleotides, the CDR3 is TGCGCCAGCAGCCAAGTCCACACTAGCGGGGGCTCCTACGAGCAGTACTTC. It translates to CASSQVHTSGGSYEQYF.

J is TRBJ1-1 and V is TRBV29-1; a possible D gene is TRBD1 (5 bases). This CDR3 is 14 amino acids long. From germline, CDR1 is SQVTM and CDR2 ANQGSEA. Trimming removed 4 bases from V and 0 bases from J, with 12 bases in between. The CDR3 DNA is TGCAGCGTTGGAGCAGGGCCCATGAACACTGAAGCTTTCTTT. Its protein product is CSVGAGPMNTEAFF.

The chain recombines TRBV28 with TRBJ2-7; D is perhaps TRBD2 (5 bases). Germline CDR1 is MDHEN and CDR2 is SYDVKM. Trimming shortened V by 8 bases and J by 3 bases, and 17 bases separated the two germline ends. The CDR3 consists of 14 residues. The CDR3 DNA reads as TGTGCCAGCTCGACCCCCGGACTTAACTACGAGCAGTACTTC. It translates to CASSTPGLNYEQYF.

The chain recombines TRBV10-3 with TRBJ1-1, with TRBD1 matching over 11 bases. CDR1 and CDR2 from the germline V gene are ENHRY and SYGVKD. J lost 2 bases, V lost 6 bases, and 5 bases had no gene match. This CDR3 is 15 amino acids long. CDR3 DNA: TGTGCCATCAGGCCGGGACAGGGGGTTAACACTGAAGCTTTCTTT. Its protein is CAIRPGQGVNTEAFF.

The chain couples TRBV15 to TRBJ1-3, with no clear D. CDR1 and CDR2 from the germline V gene are LNHNV and YYDKDF (reference sequence). V dropped 5 bases and J dropped 0 bases, with 14 bases sitting between them. This CDR3 spans 16 amino acids. The DNA for the CDR3 is TGTGCCACCAGCTCTCGTGACGACTACTCTGGAAACACCATATATTTT. Its protein is CATSSRDDYSGNTIYF. The variable domain in full, completed from reference TRBV15 and TRBJ1-3, reads DAMVIQNPRYQVTQFGKPVTLSCSQTLNHNVMYWYQQKSSQAPKLLFHYYDKDFNNEADTPDNFQSRRPNTSFCFLDIRSPGLGDTAMYLCATSSRDDYSGNTIYFGEGSWLTVV.

V usage is TRBV19 and J usage is TRBJ2-2, with D unclear. This CDR3 is 14 amino acids long. Germline CDR1 LNHDA, CDR2 SQIVND (reference sequence). The V end lost 3 bases, the J end lost 1 base, and 6 bases lay between the germline ends. The CDR3 sequence is CASSIGWNTGELFF. The CDR3 nucleotides read TGTGCCAGTAGTATCGGGTGGAACACCGGGGAGCTGTTTTTT.

The chain is built from TRBV10-3 and TRBJ2-1, with D possibly matching TRBD2 (6 bases). This CDR3 comprises 16 residues. Trimming left V 3 bases short and J 5 bases short, with 17 bases between. The germline gives CDR1 ENHRY, CDR2 SYGVKD. The DNA for the CDR3 is TGTGCCATCAGTGACCCGCTGCGTCCGGGGGACAATGAGCAGTTCTTC. It codes for CAISDPLRPGDNEQFF.

This chain connects TRBV7-9 to TRBJ1-2, with D unresolved. Germline CDR1 is SEHNR and CDR2 is FQNEAQ (reference sequence). Trimming cost V 1 base and J 0 bases, with 6 bases left between them. The CDR3 sequence is 14 residues long. The CDR3 DNA follows: TGTGCCAGCAGCTTAGGGACTTCTAACTATGGCTACACCTTC. Protein sequence: CASSLGTSNYGYTF.

This chain uses TRBV6-5 with TRBJ2-7; 7 positions agree with TRBD1. V dropped 2 bases and J dropped 3; count of bases not matched to a gene: 10. Germline CDR1 is MNHEY and CDR2 is SVGAGI. The CDR3 spans 16 residues. CDR3: CASSYGVGTGDYEQYF. The CDR3 DNA sequence: TGTGCCAGCAGTTACGGAGTCGGAACAGGGGACTACGAGCAGTACTTC.

The rearrangement joins TRBV2 to TRBJ2-7; possible D gene TRBD1, 6 bases. The V end lost 5 bases, the J end lost 5 bases, and 13 bases lay between the germline ends. This CDR3 has 13 residues. Germline CDR1 reads SNHLY; CDR2 reads FYNNEI. The CDR3 region is CASSPQGLHEQYF. The DNA for the CDR3 is TGTGCCAGCAGTCCTCAGGGGCTCCACGAGCAGTACTTC.

The rearrangement uses TRBV25-1 and TRBJ2-3, with D perhaps matching TRBD2 (5 bases). Germline-derived CDR1 and CDR2 are MGHDK and SYGVNS. The CDR3 covers 16 residues. V lost 5 bases and J 2 bases, leaving 17 bases between the germline ends. The CDR3 region is CASSITRGSVTDTQYF. The CDR3 bases are TGTGCCAGCAGTATCACTCGGGGTTCGGTCACAGATACGCAGTATTTT.

The J gene is TRBJ2-7, the V gene TRBV10-3; 10 bases line up with TRBD2. The CDR3 covers 15 residues. Germline V lookup: CDR1 ENHRY, CDR2 SYGVKD. Germline trimming cut 3 bases from V and 1 base from J; bases unmatched to any gene: 3. The CDR3, as DNA: TGTGCCATCAGTGATACTAGCGGGGCTTCCTACGAGCAGTACTTC. Translating it yields CAISDTSGASYEQYF.

The rearrangement joins TRBV6-5 to TRBJ2-2; TRBD1 agrees at 10 bases. V lost 6 bases, J lost 4 bases, and 2 bases stayed unmatched. In germline, CDR1 is MNHEY, CDR2 SVGAGI. The CDR3 loop spans 14 amino acids. In DNA, the CDR3 is TGTGCCAGCAGCGGACAGGGGGGCACCGGGGAGCTGTTTTTT. Protein sequence: CASSGQGGTGELFF.

This clone was counted once. The rearrangement links TRBV7-9 to TRBJ1-6; a weak D match, TRBD1 (6 bases). In germline, CDR1 is SEHNR, CDR2 FQNEAQ (reference sequence). The ends were cut back, 1 base at V and 10 bases at J, with 14 bases in the middle. This CDR3 comprises 15 residues. The CDR3 DNA is TGTGCCAGCAGCTTAGATCAACAGGGAGGGTCACCCCTCCACTTT. This sequence encodes CASSLDQQGGSPLHF.

This rearrangement joins TRBV18 to TRBJ2-7; D may be TRBD1 (5 bases). V was shortened by 2 bases and J by 3 bases, with 8 bases between the two germline ends. The V gene's germline CDR1 is KGHSH and CDR2 LQKENI. The CDR3 is made up of 13 amino acids. CDR3 residues: CASSPVQGYEQYF. The DNA for the CDR3 is TGTGCCAGCTCACCAGTCCAGGGCTACGAGCAGTACTTC.

The chain couples TRBV7-2 to TRBJ2-7; D may be TRBD1 (6 bases). Deletions cut 5 bases from V and 2 bases from J, with 13 bases between. CDR3 length: 14 residues. The germline V gene encodes CDR1 SGHTA and CDR2 FQGNSA. This CDR3 is CASSHGTTTYEQYF. The CDR3 bases are TGTGCCAGCAGCCACGGGACAACTACCTACGAGCAGTACTTC.

V usage is TRBV10-1 and J usage is TRBJ2-1; D not certain. Trimming shortened V by 2 bases and J by 6 bases, and 8 bases separated the two germline ends. Per germline, CDR1 WNHNN and CDR2 SYGVQD (reference sequence). There are 13 residues in the CDR3. The CDR3 DNA is TGCGCCAGCAGTGAGCAGTCCATCAATGAGCAGTTCTTC. As protein: CASSEQSINEQFF.

CDR3 residues: CASNTQGRVNTEAFF. The CDR3 nucleotides are TGTGCCAGCAACACACAGGGGCGGGTGAACACTGAAGCTTTCTTT. The chain couples TRBV6-5 to TRBJ1-1; TRBD1 matches 7 bases. Germline CDR1 MNHEY, CDR2 SVGAGI. J gave up 0 bases and V 7 bases, and 8 bases lay outside the gene matches. The CDR3 loop spans 15 amino acids.

This sequence joins TRBV30 and TRBJ2-5; the match to TRBD2 covers 7 bases. This CDR3 has 14 residues. The germline V gene has CDR1 GTSNPN and CDR2 SVGIG (reference sequence). V trimming: 4 bases; J trimming: 3 bases; junction bases outside the gene matches: 8. CDR3 in amino acids: CAWTFGGVEETQYF. In nucleotides, the CDR3 is TGTGCCTGGACCTTTGGGGGGGTGGAAGAGACCCAGTACTTC.

The chain has TRBV11-2 and TRBJ1-1, with 8 bases lining up with TRBD1. The V gene's germline CDR1 is SGHAT and CDR2 FQNNGV. The CDR3 contains 16 residues. The V segment lost 3 bases and the J segment 0 bases; nucleotides outside the gene matches: 6. The CDR3 spells CASSFDRGGVNTEAFF. CDR3 DNA: TGTGCCAGCAGCTTCGACAGGGGAGGGGTGAACACTGAAGCTTTCTTT.

The chain has TRBV5-6 and TRBJ1-6; D might be TRBD1 (6 bases). Germline V gene sequence: CDR1 SGHDT, CDR2 YYEEEE. CDR3 length equals 15 residues. Between the trimmed V and J ends, which lost 0 bases and 7 bases, there was a span of 11 bases. The CDR3 bases are TGTGCCAGCAGCTTGGCCGGGGGGCAAAATTCACCCCTCCACTTT. Translating gives CASSLAGGQNSPLHF. The full variable domain, its missing parts supplied by reference TRBV5-6 and TRBJ1-6, is DAGVTQSPTHLIKTRGQQVTLRCSPKSGHDTVSWYQQALGQGPQFIFQYYEEEERQRGNFPDRFSGHQFPNYSSELNVNALLLGDSALYLCASSLAGGQNSPLHFGNGTRLTVT.